This TCR beta chain originates from a study of blood T cell repertoires in COVID-19. Overall study context: COVID-19 samples collected from the United States, Italy and Spain covered acute and convalescent phases. In each case, the material was cDNA or gDNA derived from T cells, B-cell-depleted T cells, or PBMCs.

Authors' processing steps: Amplified reference gene primers provided the basis for estimating nucleated cell counts. Using immunoSEQ multiplex PCR, the repertoire was profiled, and TCRdb retains in-frame clones only, with some absent. The V and J calls and clone size are taken from that table; D and trimming were inferred from the DNA. This sample has over 400,000 clones, with 70% to 90% found just once. The CDR3 totals 13 residues. The trim removed 4 bases at V and 4 bases at J, leaving 5 bases unmatched. The V gene's germline CDR1 is GTSNPN and CDR2 SVGIG (reference sequence). V usage is TRBV30 and J usage is TRBJ2-5; 8 bases are shared with TRBD2. Sequencing input: peripheral blood. This TCR came from a human donor in a cohort sampled during active COVID-19. The CDR3 here is CAWTLAGRETQYF. The CDR3 nucleotides read TGTGCCTGGACCCTAGCGGGTAGAGAGACCCAGTACTTC.